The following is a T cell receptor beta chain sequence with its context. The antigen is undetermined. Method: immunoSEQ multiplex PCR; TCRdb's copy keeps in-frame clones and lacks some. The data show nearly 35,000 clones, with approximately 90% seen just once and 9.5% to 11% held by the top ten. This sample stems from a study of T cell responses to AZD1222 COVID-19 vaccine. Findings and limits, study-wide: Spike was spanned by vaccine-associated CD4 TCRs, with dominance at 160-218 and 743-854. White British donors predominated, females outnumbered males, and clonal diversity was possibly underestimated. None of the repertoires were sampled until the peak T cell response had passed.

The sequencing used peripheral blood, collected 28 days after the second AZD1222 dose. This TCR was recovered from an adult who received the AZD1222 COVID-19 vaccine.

This chain's CDR3 is CASSISPGSTDTQYF. CDR3 sequence (DNA): TGTGCCAGTAGTATATCCCCGGGGAGCACAGATACGCAGTATTTT. The chain carries TRBV19 and TRBJ2-3, with a weak D call TRBD2 (5 bases). Trimming took off 2 bases at V and 0 bases at J, with 9 bases between the two ends. The CDR3 extends over 15 amino acids. CDR1 is LNHDA, CDR2 SQIVND, per germline (reference sequence).